This passage covers 3 T cell receptor beta chains from one sample sequenced in a study of identical twins. TCRdb itself ran the 5' RACE reads through MiXCR, one entry per CDR3 protein. The table records around 570,000 distinct CDR3 sequences, approximately 10% of them present only once. The data were also submitted as part of a second study, on yellow fever vaccine responses in identical twins.

Sequencing used PBMCs. The receptors stem from a woman aged 18-29 years in good health.

V and J are TRBV5-6 and TRBJ2-7; the D is unclear. Germline V gene data show CDR1 as SGHDT and CDR2 as YYEEEE. V was cut by 2 bases and J by 4 bases, with 19 bases left in between. The CDR3 covers 16 residues. The CDR3 bases are TGTGCCAGCAGCTTAAGTAGTGGCCTCGTGGAATACGAGCAGTACTTC. It is translated as CASSLSSGLVEYEQYF.

Turning to this clonotype: A junction boundary mismatches the germline segment, possibly from a read error. The rearrangement uses TRBV19 and TRBJ2-7; 8 bases are shared with TRBD2. Per germline, CDR1 LNHDA and CDR2 SQIVND (reference sequence). CDR3 size: 16 residues. The DNA of the CDR3 is TGTGCCAGTAGTCTCCAGCGGGAGTCCTTATCCTACGAGCTGTACTTC. Its translation is CASSLQRESLSYELYF.

This clonotype was recorded many times. This chain uses TRBV6-2 or TRBV6-3 with TRBJ1-1; tentative D call: TRBD1 (6 bases). V lost 3 bases and J 7 bases, leaving 18 bases between the germline ends. Looked up from germline, CDR1 is MNHEY and CDR2 is SVGEGT. The CDR3 is 15 amino acids. CDR3 sequence reads: CASSYAGIQGLEAFF. The CDR3 bases are TGTGCCAGCAGTTATGCGGGGATTCAGGGGCTTGAAGCTTTCTTT.